A selection of T cell receptor beta chains follows, all from one sample in a study of cytomegalovirus exposure and HLA in healthy donors. TCRdb's copy holds only in-frame clones and misses some; the assay was immunoSEQ multiplex PCR. This sample has fewer than 150,000 clones, with 77% found just once. The sample taken for sequencing was PBMCs. The receptor source for this set is a human donor in good health. The CDR3 runs from the conserved cysteine through the conserved F or W. A D gene is named only where the DNA matches it firmly. Not all rows give a size; the values are once, few, many and, for expanded clones, a class.

>TRBD1|TRBV6-6|NA|TRBJ1-1
TGTGCCAGCAGTTCGTGGACAGGGGGCTCCGCTGAAGCTTTCTTT
CASSSWTGGSAEAFF
>NA|TRBV28|once|TRBJ1-4
TGTGCCAGCAGTTTCATATTGGGGCCCTATAATGAAAAACTGTTTTTT
CASSFILGPYNEKLFF
>NA|TRBV6-1|NA|TRBJ2-3
TGTGCCAGCAATCCCGGGGGGCGGAGGACAGATACGCAGTATTTT
CASNPGGRRTDTQYF
>NA|TRBV10-3|NA|TRBJ1-1
TGTGCCATCAGTGAGTCGTCCTCGGTCCTCACTGAAGCTTTCTTT
CAISESSSVLTEAFF
>NA|TRBV27|NA|TRBJ1-3
TGTGCCAGCAGTTTATCGGGAGGGAGAGGGCTAGGAAACACCATATATTTT
CASSLSGGRGLGNTIYF
>NA|TRBV27|NA|TRBJ2-2
TGTGCCAGCAGTTTGGGAGGAGGAGCCGGGGAGCTGTTTTTT
CASSLGGGAGELFF
>TRBD1|TRBV28|NA|TRBJ2-7
TGTGCCACGTGGGAACAGGGGGCTTCCGAGCAGTACTTC
CATWEQGASEQYF
>NA|TRBV21-1|NA|TRBJ2-2
TGTGCCAGCAGCCAGCCAGAGGGACATCGGCTGTTTTTT
CASSQPEGHRLFF
>TRBD2|TRBV5-1|NA|TRBJ2-5
TGCGCCAGCAGCCCCGGGACTAGCGGGAGGGGGGGCCAAGAGACCCAGTACTTC
CASSPGTSGRGGQETQYF
>TRBD2|TRBV5-4|NA|TRBJ2-7
TGTGCCAGCAGCTTGTCTATAGGGACTAGCGGGAGCTACGAGCAGTACTTC
CASSLSIGTSGSYEQYF
>TRBD2|TRBV12-5|NA|TRBJ2-5
TGTGCTAGTGGTTTGCCCGGGGGGGCAGGGCCCTACTTC
CASGLPGGAGPYF
>TRBD2|TRBV5-1|NA|TRBJ2-3
TGCGCCAGCAGCTTGTTGGACGGGAGGGGCACAGATACGCAGTATTTT
CASSLLDGRGTDTQYF
>NA|TRBV6-5|NA|TRBJ1-2
TGTGCCACCGGGGGGGGCGGCTATGGCTACACCTTC
CATGGGGYGYTF
>NA|TRBV11-2|NA|TRBJ2-3
TGTGCCAGCAGCTTACGCGTGGATACGCAGTATTTT
CASSLRVDTQYF
>NA|TRBV5-1|NA|TRBJ1-4
TGCGCCAGCAGCTTGGAAGGTCTCGGCAGGGGTGGTGAAAAACTGTTTTTT
CASSLEGLGRGGEKLFF
>TRBD1|TRBV7-8|NA|TRBJ1-2
TGTGCCAGCAGCCCCGAGGGGGGCAGGGGGAACTATGGCTACACCTTC
CASSPEGGRGNYGYTF
>NA|TRBV4-1|once|TRBJ1-2
TGCGCCAGCAGCCAAGGTTTTAGCTCTGGTGGCTACACCTTC
CASSQGFSSGGYTF
>NA|TRBV6-1|NA|TRBJ1-2
TGTGCCAGCAGTGAATCTTACAGGGCAGAGTATGGCTACACCTTC
CASSESYRAEYGYTF
>NA|TRBV2|NA|TRBJ2-7
TGTGCCAGCTGGTATAGCGGAGCCTACGAGCAGTACTTC
CASWYSGAYEQYF
>TRBD1|TRBV5-1|NA|TRBJ1-4
TGCGCCAGCAGCCTTCGGACAGGGGAGCGGGAAAAACTGTTTTTT
CASSLRTGEREKLFF
>NA|TRBV2|NA|TRBJ2-3
TGTGCCAGCAGCATTACAGATACGCAGTATTTT
CASSITDTQYF
>TRBD2|TRBV9|NA|TRBJ2-1
TGTGCCAGCAGCGAGCCAGCCCATCTAGCGGGAGACAATGAGCAGTTCTTC
CASSEPAHLAGDNEQFF
>TRBD1|TRBV6-1|NA|TRBJ2-7
TGTGCCAGTAGGTCCCCCGGGACAGGGGATTACGAGCAGTACTTC
CASRSPGTGDYEQYF
>NA|TRBV5-1|NA|TRBJ2-5
TGCGCCAGCAGCGTTGGAGGCGGGGCAAGGGAGACCCAGTACTTC
CASSVGGGARETQYF
>TRBD2|TRBV7-8|once|TRBJ2-3
TGTGCCAGCAGCCTACTAGCGGGAGGGTCAGATACGCAGTATTTT
CASSLLAGGSDTQYF
>TRBD2|TRBV5-1|NA|TRBJ2-7
TGCGCCAGCAGCGGCGGGAGGGCCCTCAGCGAGCAGTACTTC
CASSGGRALSEQYF
>TRBD1|TRBV4-1|NA|TRBJ1-1
TGCGCCAGCAGCCAAGTAGACAGGGTTACTGAAGCTTTCTTT
CASSQVDRVTEAFF
>TRBD2|TRBV14|NA|TRBJ2-7
TGTGCCAGCAGCGCGGCCCAAGCAGAGACTAGCGGGACCTCCTACGAGCAGTACTTC
CASSAAQAETSGTSYEQYF
>NA|TRBV29-1|NA|TRBJ1-2
TGCAGCGTTGCAACAGAGACTAACTATGGCTACACCTTC
CSVATETNYGYTF
>TRBD2|TRBV4-2|NA|TRBJ2-1
TGTGCCAGCAGCCAAGATCTAGCGGGAGGGAATGAGCAGTTCTTC
CASSQDLAGGNEQFF
>NA|TRBV5-6|NA|TRBJ2-5
TGTGCCAGCAGCATCACGACAGGGGAGGGGGAGACCCAGTACTTC
CASSITTGEGETQYF
>NA|TRBV25-1|once|TRBJ1-6
TGTGCCAGCAGTGAAGGGGCAATATTACAAAGATCACCCCTCCACTTT
CASSEGAILQRSPLHF
>NA|TRBV2|NA|TRBJ1-2
TGTGCCAGCAGTGAAGGGGCCGGCGGCTACACCTTC
CASSEGAGGYTF
>TRBD1|TRBV5-4|NA|TRBJ2-2
TGTGCCAGCAGCCCCAGGGGGAGCCCCGGGGAGCTGTTTTTT
CASSPRGSPGELFF
>NA|TRBV25-1|NA|TRBJ1-2
TGTGCCAGCAGTGAGGGAGAGTTCTATGGCTACACCTTC
CASSEGEFYGYTF
>NA|TRBV18|NA|TRBJ2-1
TGTGCCAGCTCACCACCTTCTCTCTCCTACAATGAGCAGTTCTTC
CASSPPSLSYNEQFF
>NA|TRBV14|NA|TRBJ1-2
TGTGCCAGCAGCGGACACAGGGAGCACTATGGCTACACCTTC
CASSGHREHYGYTF
>NA|TRBV29-1|few|TRBJ2-7
TGCAGCTCTACCTACGAGCAGTACTTC
CSSTYEQYF
>TRBD1|TRBV28|NA|TRBJ2-3
TGTGCCAGCAGTTCCCGGGACAGACTCACAGATACGCAGTATTTT
CASSSRDRLTDTQYF
>TRBD2|TRBV11-2|NA|TRBJ2-7
TGTGCCAGCAGCTACCGACTAGCGGGAATGGGGAACGAGCAGTACTTC
CASSYRLAGMGNEQYF
>NA|TRBV28|NA|TRBJ1-1
TGTGCCACCCGGGGTATCCCTGAAGCTTTCTTT
CATRGIPEAFF
>NA|TRBV19|NA|TRBJ2-7
TGTGCCAGTAGTATAGCTTCAGGGAACCCCTACGAGCAGTACTTC
CASSIASGNPYEQYF
>NA|TRBV10-2|NA|TRBJ1-4
TGCGCCAGCAGTGAAGTGGAGGGGAGTAATGAAAAACTGTTTTTT
CASSEVEGSNEKLFF
>TRBD1|TRBV15|NA|TRBJ1-1
TGTGCCACCAGCAGGGGGACAGGGTGGACTGAAGCTTTCTTT
CATSRGTGWTEAFF
>NA|TRBV4-2|NA|TRBJ2-1
TGTGCCAGCAGCCAAGTCTTATCGGTCGTAGCCTACAATGAGCAGTTCTTC
CASSQVLSVVAYNEQFF
>NA|TRBV5-1|NA|TRBJ1-2
TGCGCCAGCAGCTCTCCAACAGGGTGGGGTAACTATGGCTACACCTTC
CASSSPTGWGNYGYTF
>TRBD1|TRBV2|NA|TRBJ2-2
TGTGCCAGCCATACCAAGGGGACAGGGGAAAACGGGGAGCTGTTTTTT
CASHTKGTGENGELFF
>TRBD1|TRBV19|NA|TRBJ2-7
TGTGCCAGTAGTATTGACAGGGACTACGAGCAGTACTTC
CASSIDRDYEQYF
>TRBD1|TRBV19|NA|TRBJ1-1
TGTGCCAGTAGTATGAAGGGGGCAGGGGGCACTGAAGCTTTCTTT
CASSMKGAGGTEAFF
>NA|TRBV2|few|TRBJ2-2
TGTGCCAGCAGTGAGAAGCGGAACGGACCATACACCGGGGAGCTGTTTTTT
CASSEKRNGPYTGELFF
>NA|TRBV4-1|NA|TRBJ2-7
TGCGCCAGCAGCAGCCTAGGACAGGGCGGGGGCTACGAGCAGTACTTC
CASSSLGQGGGYEQYF
>TRBD1|TRBV19|NA|TRBJ1-5
TGTGCCAGTAGAGGGGGAGGGACAGGGGGGAATCAGCCCCAGCATTTT
CASRGGGTGGNQPQHF
>NA|TRBV9|NA|TRBJ1-2
TGTGCCAGCAGCCCCGCTAGTGGTGGCTACACCTTC
CASSPASGGYTF